A selection of T cell receptor beta chains follows, all from one sample in a study of blood T cell repertoires in COVID-19. TCRdb keeps only in-frame clones here, not all; method: immunoSEQ multiplex PCR. The sample contains 200,000 to 250,000 clones, around 83% of which appear only once. Material: peripheral blood. All receptors derive from a woman between 18 and 29 years old with acute or convalescent COVID-19. CDR3s include the opening cysteine and the closing phenylalanine or tryptophan. A D gene is named only where the DNA matches it firmly. Part of the rows lack a size; the others show once, few, many or a class for expanded clones.

>14|-|TRBV28|TRBJ2-7|TRBD1
TGTGCCAGCAGACCCGGGACAGCCGTCGGGGAGCAGTACTTC
CASRPGTAVGEQYF
>13|-|TRBV4-1|TRBJ2-7|TRBD1
TGCGCCAGCAGCCGGGACAGCTCCTACGAGCAGTACTTC
CASSRDSSYEQYF
>14|once|TRBV14|TRBJ2-3|-
TGTGCCAGCAGCCAAGCGGGACTCGGTGGTACGCAGTATTTT
CASSQAGLGGTQYF
>17|-|TRBV14|TRBJ2-1|-
TGTGCCAGCAGCCAAGCGAGGAGAGAGTGGTCCTACAATGAGCAGTTCTTC
CASSQARREWSYNEQFF
>14|-|TRBV7-9|TRBJ1-2|-
TGTGCCAGCAGCTTAGCACAAGTTAACTATGGCTACACCTTC
CASSLAQVNYGYTF
>14|-|TRBV29-1|TRBJ2-1|-
TGCAGCGTTGAAGCCGGACGCGGGGTGGGTGAGCAGTTCTTC
CSVEAGRGVGEQFF
>15|-|TRBV3-1/TRBV3-2|TRBJ2-3|-
TGTGCCAGCAGCCCCCGGTTCGGGGGAACAGATACGCAGTATTTT
CASSPRFGGTDTQYF
>16|-|TRBV7-3|TRBJ2-1|TRBD2
TGTGCCAGCAGCGAGACGGCGGGAGGGATAAACAATGAGCAGTTCTTC
CASSETAGGINNEQFF
>15|-|TRBV6-5|TRBJ2-3|TRBD2
TGTGCCAGCAGTACCCCTAGCGGGGATACAGATACGCAGTATTTT
CASSTPSGDTDTQYF
>19|-|TRBV14|TRBJ2-6|TRBD1
TGTGCCAGCAGCCAGACCCCCGGGACAGGGCTCTCTGGGGCCAACGTCCTGACTTTC
CASSQTPGTGLSGANVLTF
>14|-|TRBV5-6|TRBJ1-2|-
TGTGCCAGCAGCTTCGGGGTCGGGGGGAATGGCTACACCTTC
CASSFGVGGNGYTF
>13|-|TRBV30|TRBJ1-5|-
TGTGCCTGGAACGAACAGGGCAATCAGCCCCAGCATTTT
CAWNEQGNQPQHF
>15|-|TRBV7-2|TRBJ2-3|-
TGTGCCAGCAGCATCCAGGGTAGTGCGTCTGATACGCAGTATTTT
CASSIQGSASDTQYF
>18|-|TRBV6-2/TRBV6-3|TRBJ2-3|TRBD2
TGTGCCAGCAGTTCCTCCGGGACTAGCGGGAGGGGAGGAGATACGCAGTATTTT
CASSSSGTSGRGGDTQYF
>17|-|TRBV3-1/TRBV3-2|TRBJ2-5|TRBD2
TGTGCCAGCAGCCAAGAGTGGCGGGAGCCCGACCAAGAGACCCAGTACTTC
CASSQEWREPDQETQYF
>15|-|TRBV7-9|TRBJ2-5|-
TGTGCCAGCAGCCAAGGAGGGGCGCATCGGGAGACCCAGTACTTC
CASSQGGAHRETQYF
>19|-|TRBV9|TRBJ2-1|-
TGTGCCAGCAGCCCTACCGCCCTCGGGGTGGAGCGCACCGACAATGAGCAGTTCTTC
CASSPTALGVERTDNEQFF
>15|-|TRBV6-5|TRBJ1-5|-
TGTGCCAGCAGTTACTCGGGAGAGCCCAATCAGCCCCAGCATTTT
CASSYSGEPNQPQHF
>16|-|TRBV19|TRBJ2-5|TRBD2
TGTGCCAGTAGTATAGGTGCTAGCGGGCTACAAGAGACCCAGTACTTC
CASSIGASGLQETQYF
>15|-|TRBV5-5|TRBJ2-1|-
TGTGCCAGCAGCGCGACCAGGGTTGGAAACAATGAGCAGTTCTTC
CASSATRVGNNEQFF
>17|-|TRBV7-2|TRBJ2-3|TRBD1
TGTGCCAGCAGCCCGAGTACCGGGACAGGGGTCTCAGATACGCAGTATTTT
CASSPSTGTGVSDTQYF
>12|few|TRBV18|TRBJ1-2|-
TGTGCCAGCTCACCACAGGGGAATGGCTACACCTTC
CASSPQGNGYTF
>14|-|TRBV14|TRBJ1-2|-
TGTGCCAGCAGCCAAGACAGGGGTAACTATGGCTACACCTTC
CASSQDRGNYGYTF
>14|once|TRBV7-9|TRBJ2-2|TRBD2
TGTGCCAGCAGCTCCGGGACTAGCGCCGGGGAGCTGTTTTTT
CASSSGTSAGELFF
>15|-|TRBV6-5|TRBJ2-7|-
TGTGCCAGCTCCCCGGGTAGCCTTGCAGCCTACGAGCAGTACTTC
CASSPGSLAAYEQYF
>16|few|TRBV28|TRBJ2-5|TRBD1
TGTGCCAGCAGTTCCCCCGGGACAGCGTACCAAGAGACCCAGTACTTC
CASSSPGTAYQETQYF
>14|once|TRBV7-2|TRBJ2-1|-
TGTGCCAGCAGCTTCCAGGTAGAGGGCAATGAGCAGTTCTTC
CASSFQVEGNEQFF
>15|-|TRBV18|TRBJ2-7|-
TGTGCCAGCTCACCACCGACGACTACCGCCTACGAGCAGTACTTC
CASSPPTTTAYEQYF
>14|once|TRBV29-1|TRBJ2-3|-
TGCAGCGTTGATGGTGCTAGCGGCACAGATACGCAGTATTTT
CSVDGASGTDTQYF
>16|-|TRBV5-1|TRBJ1-1|-
TGCGCCAGCACCAATGGGGGGAGGGCGTGGGAAACTGAAGCTTTCTTT
CASTNGGRAWETEAFF
>17|-|TRBV5-1|TRBJ1-5|TRBD1
TGCGCCAGCAGCTTGGTACGCGACAGGGGTAGCAATCAGCCCCAGCATTTT
CASSLVRDRGSNQPQHF
>13|-|TRBV27|TRBJ1-2|-
TGTGCCAGCAGTTCACATAATAACTATGGCTACACCTTC
CASSSHNNYGYTF
>17|-|TRBV28|TRBJ1-5|-
TGTGCCAGCAGTAGCTTCGGACAGATTTATAGCAATCAGCCCCAGCATTTT
CASSSFGQIYSNQPQHF
>18|few|TRBV7-9|TRBJ2-2|TRBD2
TGTGCCAGCAGCTTAGAATCAGGTCTAGCGGGAGTCACCGGGGAGCTGTTTTTT
CASSLESGLAGVTGELFF
>13|few|TRBV5-1|TRBJ2-1|-
TGCGCCAGCAGCTTGACTAGTTACAATGAGCAGTTCTTC
CASSLTSYNEQFF
>17|-|TRBV4-3|TRBJ2-1|-
TGCGCCAGCAGCCAAGATTCGGGGTACCCGTCCTACAATGAGCAGTTCTTC
CASSQDSGYPSYNEQFF
>16|-|TRBV18|TRBJ2-5|TRBD2
TGTGCCAGCTCACCGACAGTACGGGAGGGCCAAGAGACCCAGTACTTC
CASSPTVREGQETQYF
>15|-|TRBV27|TRBJ2-7|TRBD1
TGTGCCAGCAGTCTCGATGGACAGGGGGCTGGCGAGCAGTACTTC
CASSLDGQGAGEQYF